These 17 T cell receptor beta chains share one sample of origin, sequenced in a study of blood T cells in healthy people across ages. Primers used in a second PCR of about 6 to 11 cycles were a sample-barcoded 5' primer and a J-beta primer mix. In TCRdb, the 5' RACE reads were re-called with MiXCR into one record per CDR3 protein. Of around 800,000 distinct CDR3 sequences listed, about 26% are singletons. The data also belong to a second study, concerning T cells of mothers and their children.

Sequenced: blood. These receptors were taken from a boy aged 5-17 years in good health.

V usage is TRBV10-3 and J usage is TRBJ2-7; a possible D gene is TRBD1 (6 bases). Germline V gives CDR1 ENHRY, CDR2 SYGVKD. V lost 6 bases and J 2 bases, leaving 11 bases between the germline ends. This CDR3 is built from 13 residues. CDR3 amino acids: CAISDQGPYEQYF. DNA for the CDR3: TGTGCCATCAGCGACCAGGGGCCCTACGAGCAGTACTTC.

The rearrangement links TRBV6-2 or TRBV6-3 to TRBJ2-1, with 7 bases lining up with TRBD2. Germline V gene sequence: CDR1 MNHEY, CDR2 SVGEGT. This CDR3 has 15 residues. The junction had 8 bases not matched to a gene; V was cut back by 6 bases and J by 3 bases. CDR3 region: CASSIAGAYYNEQFF. In nucleotides, the CDR3 is TGTGCCAGCAGCATAGCGGGCGCCTACTACAATGAGCAGTTCTTC.

The V and J genes are TRBV18 and TRBJ1-6; 10 bases agree with TRBD1. Germline CDR1 reads KGHSH; CDR2 reads LQKENI. V dropped 1 base and J dropped 9; count of bases not matched to a gene: 6. The CDR3 consists of 16 residues. CDR3 sequence (DNA): TGTGCCAGCTCACCACGACAGGGGGCGACGGGTTCACCCCTCCACTTT. This gives the protein CASSPRQGATGSPLHF. Looking up the rest from reference TRBV18 and TRBJ1-6 gives the full variable domain: NAGVMQNPRHLVRRRGQEARLRCSPMKGHSHVYWYRQLPEEGLKFMVYLQKENIIDESGMPKERFSAEFPKEGPSILRIQQVVRGDSAAYFCASSPRQGATGSPLHFGNGTRLTVT.

A few counts support this clonotype. J is TRBJ1-2 and V is TRBV4-1, with 7 bases matching TRBD1. Per germline, CDR1 MGHRA and CDR2 YSYEKL. V was clipped by 2 bases and J by 1 base; unmatched bases: 7. The CDR3 runs to 16 residues. The CDR3 here is CASSQQRTGFNYGYTF. CDR3 bases: TGCGCCAGCAGCCAACAGAGGACAGGTTTTAACTATGGCTACACCTTC.

V and J are TRBV12-3 or TRBV12-4 and TRBJ1-2; D not certain. The CDR3 has 13 amino acids. V was pared by 3 bases and J by 4 bases, with 9 bases between. The CDR3 sequence is CASSFHPAYGYTF. The CDR3 DNA follows: TGTGCCAGCAGTTTTCATCCAGCCTATGGCTACACCTTC.

V gene TRBV19 combines with J gene TRBJ2-2; TRBD2 matches 7 bases. Per the germline V gene, CDR1 is LNHDA and CDR2 is SQIVND (reference sequence). The trim removed 3 bases at V and 8 bases at J, leaving 12 bases unmatched. The CDR3 runs to 16 residues. The CDR3, as DNA: TGTGCCAGTAGTATCGGAGCAGCGGGGAAACCTGGGGAGCTGTTTTTT. It yields the protein CASSIGAAGKPGELFF.

The table lists this clonotype with a few counts. The genes are TRBV7-6 and TRBJ2-7; 8 nucleotides line up with TRBD2. This CDR3 is built from 14 residues. Germline V CDR1 and CDR2: SGHVS, FNYEAQ. J lost 4 bases, V lost 2 bases, and 4 bases had no gene match. The CDR3 loop is CASSLRGGLYEQYF. CDR3 in DNA: TGTGCCAGCAGCTTACGGGGGGGGCTGTACGAGCAGTACTTC.

The chain's CDR3 is CASRSGNTDTQYF. CDR3 DNA: TGTGCCAGCAGAAGTGGGAACACAGATACGCAGTATTTT. The J gene is TRBJ2-3, the V gene TRBV7-3; D remains unclear. V lost 6 bases, J lost 2 bases, and 9 bases lay in between. The CDR3 is 13 amino acids. Per germline, CDR1 SGHTA and CDR2 FQGTGA.

This clonotype was seen once. V usage is TRBV29-1 and J usage is TRBJ2-7; possibly TRBD2 for D (6 bases). Per the germline V gene, CDR1 is SQVTM and CDR2 is ANQGSEA. The CDR3 is 14 residues long. The germline V and J ends were trimmed by 6 bases and 6 bases, with 21 bases remaining between them. The DNA for the CDR3 is TGCAGCGTCGGCAGCTTGGGGGGTACAAGCGAGCAGTACTTC. It is translated as CSVGSLGGTSEQYF.

This clonotype has only a few counts. V is TRBV29-1 and J is TRBJ2-5; D is unresolved. The CDR3 is 13 amino acids. CDR1 is SQVTM and CDR2 is ANQGSEA in the germline V gene. Trimming left V 4 bases short and J 7 bases short, with 16 bases between. The CDR3 region has the DNA TGCAGCGTTGGCTGGACCGCCCAGCTGACCCAGTACTTC. Translated, it gives CSVGWTAQLTQYF.

This clonotype was seen a handful of times. The chain has TRBV9 and TRBJ2-3; weak D call: TRBD1 (6 bases). CDR3 length: 15 amino acids. Per germline, CDR1 SGDLS and CDR2 YYNGEE. Trimming pared 3 bases from V and 0 bases from J, leaving 11 bases between. The CDR3: CASSATQGSTDTQYF. The CDR3 region has the DNA TGTGCCAGCAGCGCGACCCAGGGGAGCACAGATACGCAGTATTTT.

This clonotype has only a few counts. V is TRBV20-1 and J is TRBJ2-3, with 14 bases lining up with TRBD2. With 4 bases clipped from V and 7 bases from J, the junction kept 4 bases outside the gene matches. Germline V gene lookup returns CDR1 DFQATT and CDR2 SNEGSKA (reference sequence). The CDR3 runs 14 residues. CDR3 region: CSAKTSGGVYTQYF. Here the CDR3 DNA reads TGCAGTGCTAAGACTAGCGGGGGGGTATATACGCAGTATTTT.

V is TRBV7-2 and J is TRBJ2-5, with D possibly being TRBD1 (5 bases). V shed 2 bases and J shed 1 base, with 11 bases lying between them. The CDR3 is 15 residues long. CDR1 and CDR2 from the germline V gene are SGHTA and FQGNSA. The DNA of the CDR3 is TGTGCCAGCAGCTTAAGGGGCCCGTCCCAAGAGACCCAGTACTTC. Translated: CASSLRGPSQETQYF. The complete variable domain, with remaining parts taken from reference TRBV7-2 and TRBJ2-5, reads GAGVSQSPSNKVTEKGKDVELRCDPISGHTALYWYRQSLGQGLEFLIYFQGNSAPDKSGLPSDRFSAERTGGSVSTLTIQRTQQEDSAVYLCASSLRGPSQETQYFGPGTRLLVL.

This chain uses TRBV5-1 with TRBJ2-5; tentatively, D is TRBD1 (6 bases). The V gene lost 0 bases and the J gene lost 5 bases, with 17 bases spanning the gap. In germline, CDR1 is SGHRS, CDR2 YFSETQ. The CDR3 covers 16 residues. This CDR3 reads CASSLGQGSLSETQYF. The CDR3 coding sequence is TGCGCCAGCAGCTTGGGGCAGGGGTCCCTGTCGGAGACCCAGTACTTC. Together with reference TRBV5-1 and TRBJ2-5, the CDR3 gives the full variable domain: KAGVTQTPRYLIKTRGQQVTLSCSPISGHRSVSWYQQTPGQGLQFLFEYFSETQRNKGNFPGRFSGRQFSNSRSEMNVSTLELGDSALYLCASSLGQGSLSETQYFGPGTRLLVL.

The J gene is TRBJ2-1, the V gene TRBV28; TRBD2 aligns across 12 bases. V shed 6 bases, J shed 4 bases, and the junction held 10 bases outside the gene matches. CDR1 is MDHEN and CDR2 is SYDVKM in the germline V gene. The CDR3 is 17 residues long. The CDR3 DNA sequence: TGTGCCAGCAGCACTAATCTAGCGGGGGGGCCATACAATGAGCAGTTCTTC. Its protein product is CASSTNLAGGPYNEQFF.

This clonotype was seen many times. One end of the junction varies from germline; a read error may be responsible. The gene calls are TRBV28 and TRBJ2-5; 7 nucleotides line up with TRBD2. Germline V gene data show CDR1 as MDHEN and CDR2 as SYDVKM. The CDR3 has 14 residues. This chain's CDR3 is CASSVRTSQETQYF. CDR3 DNA sequence: TGCGCCAGCAGCGTACGGACTAGTCAAGAGACCCAGTACTTC.

In its sample, this clonotype was seen a few times. The chain combines TRBV12-3 or TRBV12-4 with TRBJ1-6, with 7 bases lining up with TRBD1. The CDR3 extends over 15 amino acids. Trimming cost V 5 bases and J 0 bases; bases outside gene matches: 1. CDR3: CASSRDSSYNSPLHF. The CDR3 bases are TGTGCCAGCAGTCGGGACAGCTCCTATAATTCACCCCTCCACTTT.